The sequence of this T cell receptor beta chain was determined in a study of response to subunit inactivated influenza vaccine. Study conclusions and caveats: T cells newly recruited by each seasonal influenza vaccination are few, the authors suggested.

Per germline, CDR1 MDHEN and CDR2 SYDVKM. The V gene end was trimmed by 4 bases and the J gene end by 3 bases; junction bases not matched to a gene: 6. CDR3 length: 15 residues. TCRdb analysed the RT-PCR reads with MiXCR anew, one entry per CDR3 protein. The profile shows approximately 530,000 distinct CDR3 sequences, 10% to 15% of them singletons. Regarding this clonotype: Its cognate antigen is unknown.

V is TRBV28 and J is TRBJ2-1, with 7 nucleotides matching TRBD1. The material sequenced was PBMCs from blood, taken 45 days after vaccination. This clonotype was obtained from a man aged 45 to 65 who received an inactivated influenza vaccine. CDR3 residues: CASSWEQGYYNEQFF. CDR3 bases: TGTGCCAGCAGTTGGGAACAGGGGTACTACAATGAGCAGTTCTTC. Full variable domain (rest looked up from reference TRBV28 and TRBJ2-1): DVKVTQSSRYLVKRTGEKVFLECVQDMDHENMFWYRQDPGLGLRLIYFSYDVKMKEKGDIPEGYSVSREKKERFSLILESASTNQTSMYLCASSWEQGYYNEQFFGPGTRLTVL.